The sequence of this TCR beta chain was determined in a study of control samples from healthy donors and cancer patients. V was cut by 6 bases and J by 3 bases, with 9 bases left in between. CDR3 size: 12 residues. Per germline, CDR1 MNHEY and CDR2 SVGAGI. TCRdb keeps only in-frame clones here, not all; method: immunoSEQ multiplex PCR. The profile shows 95,000 to 130,000 clones, about 94% of them singletons. This chain uses TRBV6-5 with TRBJ2-7; D ambiguous. The sequence derives from a man aged 30 to 45 in good health. Sequenced sample: blood. The CDR3 region has the DNA TGTGCCAGCAGAGCCAGGATCTACGAGCAGTACTTC. Residues: CASRARIYEQYF.